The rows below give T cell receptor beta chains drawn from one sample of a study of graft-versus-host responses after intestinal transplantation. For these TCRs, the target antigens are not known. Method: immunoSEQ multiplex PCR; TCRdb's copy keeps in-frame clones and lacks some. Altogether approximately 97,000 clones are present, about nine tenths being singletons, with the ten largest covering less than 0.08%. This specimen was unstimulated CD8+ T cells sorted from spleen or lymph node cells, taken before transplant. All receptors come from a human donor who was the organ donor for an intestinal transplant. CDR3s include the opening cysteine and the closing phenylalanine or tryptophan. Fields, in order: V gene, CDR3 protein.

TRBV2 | CASPSRETQYF
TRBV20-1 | CSATGTETQYF
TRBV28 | CASSLSGSDEQFF
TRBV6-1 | CASSGGTSGFLGGEQYF
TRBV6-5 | CASSYEQGAFYEQYF
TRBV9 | CASSLGQGGSYEQYF
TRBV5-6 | CASSLGTGASSYGYTF
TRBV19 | CASSISSGEQYF
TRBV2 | CASSRNTEAFF
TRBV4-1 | CASSQDQASGHPGGTDTQYF
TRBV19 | CASLLTGGANGYTF
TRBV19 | CASSIQGEFTDTQYF
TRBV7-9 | CASSQSSFEQFF
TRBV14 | CASSYTGTAAYEQYF
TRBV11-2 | CASSFSYRGGPQETQYF
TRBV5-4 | CASSLGLASSYNEQFF
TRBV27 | CASSLGAGRGNNEQFF
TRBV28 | CASSPNYEQYF
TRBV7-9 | CASSLVSSQETQYF
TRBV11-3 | CASSLAGVSSPLHF
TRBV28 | CASSFRTGRVEYEQYF
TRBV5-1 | CASSPEIEGPLGTDTQYF
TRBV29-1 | CSVEDELRQYF
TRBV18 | CASSPSRIQPQHF
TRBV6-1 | CASSEVVAGALSGQYF
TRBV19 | CASTDRSRDGYTF
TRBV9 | CASSSPEGPDTQYF
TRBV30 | CAFRTSGETQYF
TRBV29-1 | CSVAGNNNEQFF
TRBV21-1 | CASSKVDGQPDYEQYF
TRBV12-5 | CASGLGPQGAGETQYF
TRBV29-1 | CSVVGSSGGRAGELFF
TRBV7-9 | CASSGHTDTLTYEQYF
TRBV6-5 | CASSYSGRTGYGYTF
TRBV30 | CASHRVFYGYTF
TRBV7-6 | CASSLDLAGGPGDTQYF
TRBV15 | CATSRPYGTGEDTQYF
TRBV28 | CASSRGNTEAFF
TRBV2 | CASRTQGAWQPQHF